This T cell receptor beta chain stems from a study of T cell responses to AZD1222 COVID-19 vaccine. General study findings and limits: Rises in breadth and depth of Spike-specific TCRs came after two AZD1222 doses.

Germline CDR1 and CDR2: SEHNR and FQNEAQ (reference sequence). This CDR3 spans 13 amino acids. Trimming removed 5 bases from V and 0 bases from J, with 7 bases in between. Generated by immunoSEQ multiplex PCR, the TCRdb table keeps only in-frame clones and is missing some. In the table there are over 130,000 clones, about 90% of which are singletons. As for this clone: The antigen is undetermined.

This sequence was found in an adult who received the MenACWY meningococcal vaccine as a control. The chain links TRBV7-9 to TRBJ2-5; D remains unclear. This specimen was peripheral blood, taken 28 days after the second dose of the MenACWY control vaccine. The CDR3 spells CASSRADQETQYF. In nucleotides, the CDR3 is TGTGCCAGCAGCCGCGCAGACCAAGAGACCCAGTACTTC.